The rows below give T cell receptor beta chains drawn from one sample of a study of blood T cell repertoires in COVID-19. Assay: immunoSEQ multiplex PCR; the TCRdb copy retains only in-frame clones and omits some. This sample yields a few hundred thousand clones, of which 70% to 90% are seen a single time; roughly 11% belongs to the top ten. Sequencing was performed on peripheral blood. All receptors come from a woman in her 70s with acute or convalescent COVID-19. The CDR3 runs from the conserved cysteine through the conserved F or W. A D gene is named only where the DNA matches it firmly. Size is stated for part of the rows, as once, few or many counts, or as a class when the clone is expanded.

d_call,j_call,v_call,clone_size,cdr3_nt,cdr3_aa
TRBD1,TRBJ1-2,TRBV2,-,TGTGCCAGCAGGGTTGTTGCAGGGCAGGGGGCTGGCTACACCTTC,CASRVVAGQGAGYTF
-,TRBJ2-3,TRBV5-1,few,TGCGCCAGCACGGACTACTCTACCACAGATACGCAGTATTTT,CASTDYSTTDTQYF
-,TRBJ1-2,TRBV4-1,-,TGCGCCAGCAGCCAAGAACGCTCAGTACCTAACTATGGCTACACCTTC,CASSQERSVPNYGYTF
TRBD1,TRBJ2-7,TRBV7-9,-,TGTGCCAGCAGCTTAACAGGGGTGGGTGCCTACGAGCAGTACTTC,CASSLTGVGAYEQYF
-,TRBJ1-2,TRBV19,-,TGTGCCAGTAGTATAGGTCTGCAGGTCGGAGGCTACACCTTC,CASSIGLQVGGYTF
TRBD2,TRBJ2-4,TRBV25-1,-,TGTGCCAGCAGCCCGGGGGGGCTAGCCAAAAACATTCAGTACTTC,CASSPGGLAKNIQYF
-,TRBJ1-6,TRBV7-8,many,TGTGCCAGCAGCCCACGACAGAGCTCCTATAATTCACCCCTCCACTTT,CASSPRQSSYNSPLHF
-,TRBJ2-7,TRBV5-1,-,TGCGCCAGCAGCTTAAGGGGCGAGCAGTACTTC,CASSLRGEQYF
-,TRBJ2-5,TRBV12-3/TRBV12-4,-,TGTGCCAGCAGATCAGGGGTGGAGACCCAGTACTTC,CASRSGVETQYF
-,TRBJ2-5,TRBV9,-,TGTGCCAGCAGCGTTTCCGGGAAAGAGACCCAGTACTTC,CASSVSGKETQYF